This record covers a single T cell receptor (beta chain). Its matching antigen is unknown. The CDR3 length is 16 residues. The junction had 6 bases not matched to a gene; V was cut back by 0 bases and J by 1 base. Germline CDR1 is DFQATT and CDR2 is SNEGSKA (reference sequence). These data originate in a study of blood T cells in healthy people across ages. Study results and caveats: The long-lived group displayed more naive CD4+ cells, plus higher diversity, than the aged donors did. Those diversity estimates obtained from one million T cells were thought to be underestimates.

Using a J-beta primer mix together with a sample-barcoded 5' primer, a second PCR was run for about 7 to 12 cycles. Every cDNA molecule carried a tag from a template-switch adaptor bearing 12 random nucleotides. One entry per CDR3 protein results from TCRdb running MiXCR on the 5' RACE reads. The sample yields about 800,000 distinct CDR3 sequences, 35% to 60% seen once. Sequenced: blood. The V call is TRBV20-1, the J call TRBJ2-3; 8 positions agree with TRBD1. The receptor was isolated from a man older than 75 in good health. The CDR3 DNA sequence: TGCAGTGCTAGAGATTTAGGACAGGGTGGCACAGATACGCAGTATTTT. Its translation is CSARDLGQGGTDTQYF.